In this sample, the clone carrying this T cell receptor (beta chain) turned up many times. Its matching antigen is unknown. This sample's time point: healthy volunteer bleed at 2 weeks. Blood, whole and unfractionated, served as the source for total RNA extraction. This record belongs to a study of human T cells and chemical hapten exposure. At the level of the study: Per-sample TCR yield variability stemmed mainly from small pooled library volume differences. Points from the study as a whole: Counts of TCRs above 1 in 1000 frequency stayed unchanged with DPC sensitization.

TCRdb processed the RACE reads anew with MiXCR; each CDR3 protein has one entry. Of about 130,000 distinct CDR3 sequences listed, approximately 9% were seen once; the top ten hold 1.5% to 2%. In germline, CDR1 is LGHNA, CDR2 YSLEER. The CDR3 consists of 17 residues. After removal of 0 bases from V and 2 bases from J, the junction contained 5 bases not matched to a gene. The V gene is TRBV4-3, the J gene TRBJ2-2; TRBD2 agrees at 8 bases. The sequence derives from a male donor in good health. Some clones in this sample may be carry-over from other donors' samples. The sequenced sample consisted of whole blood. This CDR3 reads CASSQDTGGANTGELFF. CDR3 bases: TGCGCCAGCAGCCAAGATACCGGGGGGGCCAACACCGGGGAGCTGTTTTTT.